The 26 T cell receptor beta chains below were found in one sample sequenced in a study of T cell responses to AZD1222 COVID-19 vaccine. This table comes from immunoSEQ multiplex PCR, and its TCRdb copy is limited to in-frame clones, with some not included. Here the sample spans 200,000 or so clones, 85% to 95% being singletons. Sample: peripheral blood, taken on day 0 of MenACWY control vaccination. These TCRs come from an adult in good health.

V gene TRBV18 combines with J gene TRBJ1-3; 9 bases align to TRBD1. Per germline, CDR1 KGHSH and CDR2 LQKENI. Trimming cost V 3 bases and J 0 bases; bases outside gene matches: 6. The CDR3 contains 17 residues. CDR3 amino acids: CASSPGQGFGSGNTIYF. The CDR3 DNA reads TGTGCCAGCTCACCGGGACAGGGATTCGGCTCTGGAAACACCATATATTTT.

Written as DNA, the CDR3 is TGTGCCAGCAGCTCAGACAGGGGCACAGATACGCAGTATTTT. This gives the protein CASSSDRGTDTQYF. The chain is built from TRBV11-2 and TRBJ2-3; 7 bases fit TRBD1. This CDR3 is built from 14 residues. V was pared by 4 bases and J by 1 base, with 2 bases of the junction left unmatched. Germline loops: CDR1 SGHAT, CDR2 FQNNGV.

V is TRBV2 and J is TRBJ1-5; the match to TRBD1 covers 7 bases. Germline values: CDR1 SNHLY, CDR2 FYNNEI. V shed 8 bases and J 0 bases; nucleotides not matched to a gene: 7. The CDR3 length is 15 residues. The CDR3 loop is CASCRDSHSNQPQHF. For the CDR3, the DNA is TGTGCCAGCTGCCGGGACAGCCATAGCAATCAGCCCCAGCATTTT. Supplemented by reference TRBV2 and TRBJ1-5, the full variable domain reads EPEVTQTPSHQVTQMGQEVILRCVPISNHLYFYWYRQILGQKVEFLVSFYNNEISEKSEIFDDQFSVERPDGSNFTLKIRSTKLEDSAMYFCASCRDSHSNQPQHFGDGTRLSIL.

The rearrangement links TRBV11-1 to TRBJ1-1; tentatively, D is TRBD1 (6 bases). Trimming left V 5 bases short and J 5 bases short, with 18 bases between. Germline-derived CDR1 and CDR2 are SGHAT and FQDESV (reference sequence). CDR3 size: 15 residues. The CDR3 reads CASSEGAGRGTEAFF. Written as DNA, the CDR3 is TGTGCCAGCAGCGAAGGGGCGGGGAGGGGGACTGAAGCTTTCTTT.

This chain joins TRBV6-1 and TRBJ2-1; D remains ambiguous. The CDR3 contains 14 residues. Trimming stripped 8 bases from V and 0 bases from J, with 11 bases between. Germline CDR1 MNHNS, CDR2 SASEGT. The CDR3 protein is CASLDVSSYNEQFF. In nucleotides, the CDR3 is TGTGCCAGCCTGGACGTAAGCTCCTACAATGAGCAGTTCTTC.

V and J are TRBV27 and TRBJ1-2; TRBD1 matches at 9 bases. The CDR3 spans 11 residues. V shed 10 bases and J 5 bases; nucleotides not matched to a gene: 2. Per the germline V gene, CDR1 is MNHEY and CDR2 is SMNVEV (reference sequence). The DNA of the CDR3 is TGTGCCACCGGACAGGGGTATGGCTACACCTTC. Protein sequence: CATGQGYGYTF.

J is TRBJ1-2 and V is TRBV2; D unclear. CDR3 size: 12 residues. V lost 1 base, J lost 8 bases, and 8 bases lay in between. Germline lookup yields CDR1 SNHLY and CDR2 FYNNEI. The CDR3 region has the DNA TGTGCCAGCAGTGAAGGGGGTCTCGGCTACACCTTC. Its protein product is CASSEGGLGYTF.

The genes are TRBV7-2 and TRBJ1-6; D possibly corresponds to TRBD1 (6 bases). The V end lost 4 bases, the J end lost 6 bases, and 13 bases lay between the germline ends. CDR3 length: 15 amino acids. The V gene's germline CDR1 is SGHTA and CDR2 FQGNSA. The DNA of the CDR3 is TGTGCCAGCAGCTCGCAGGGGACTGCTAATTCACCCCTCCACTTT. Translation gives CASSSQGTANSPLHF. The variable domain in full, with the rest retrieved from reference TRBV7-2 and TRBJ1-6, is GAGVSQSPSNKVTEKGKDVELRCDPISGHTALYWYRQSLGQGLEFLIYFQGNSAPDKSGLPSDRFSAERTGGSVSTLTIQRTQQEDSAVYLCASSSQGTANSPLHFGNGTRLTVT.

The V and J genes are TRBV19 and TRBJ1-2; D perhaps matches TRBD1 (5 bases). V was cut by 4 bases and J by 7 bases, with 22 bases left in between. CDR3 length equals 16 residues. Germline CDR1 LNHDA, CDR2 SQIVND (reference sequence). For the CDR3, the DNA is TGTGCCAGTAGTACGGGGGGTCTCCTATTCGTCGGTGGCTACACCTTC. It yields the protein CASSTGGLLFVGGYTF.

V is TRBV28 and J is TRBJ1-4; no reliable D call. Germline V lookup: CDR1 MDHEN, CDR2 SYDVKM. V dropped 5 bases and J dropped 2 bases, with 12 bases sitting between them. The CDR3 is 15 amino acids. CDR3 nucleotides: TGTGCCAGCAGTCCCGGCGGGCCTACTAATGAAAAACTGTTTTTT. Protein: CASSPGGPTNEKLFF.

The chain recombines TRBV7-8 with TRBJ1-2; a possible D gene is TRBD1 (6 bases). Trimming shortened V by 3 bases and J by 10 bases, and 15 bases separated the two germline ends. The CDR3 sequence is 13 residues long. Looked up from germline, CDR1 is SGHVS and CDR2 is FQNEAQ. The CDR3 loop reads CASSLAPGHHYTF. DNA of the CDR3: TGTGCCAGCAGCTTGGCTCCGGGACACCACTACACCTTC.

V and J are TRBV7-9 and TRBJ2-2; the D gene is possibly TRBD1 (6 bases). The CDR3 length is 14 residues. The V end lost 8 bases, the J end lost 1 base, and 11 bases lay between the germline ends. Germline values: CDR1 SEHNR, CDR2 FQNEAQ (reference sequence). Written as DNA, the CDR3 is TGTGCCAGCTCGGACAGTATGAACACCGGGGAGCTGTTTTTT. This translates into CASSDSMNTGELFF.

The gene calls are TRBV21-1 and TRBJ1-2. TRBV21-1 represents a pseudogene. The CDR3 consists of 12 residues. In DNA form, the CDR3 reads TGTGCCAGCCCCACGGGGGCGGATGGCTACACCTTC. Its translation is CASPTGADGYTF.

The CDR3 region is CASSFSQGYTF. The CDR3 DNA follows: TGTGCCAGCAGTTTTAGCCAGGGCTACACCTTC. The chain combines TRBV28 with TRBJ1-2; no reliable D call. Trimming took off 3 bases at V and 8 bases at J, with 7 bases between the two ends. The CDR3 length is 11 residues. Germline loops: CDR1 MDHEN, CDR2 SYDVKM.

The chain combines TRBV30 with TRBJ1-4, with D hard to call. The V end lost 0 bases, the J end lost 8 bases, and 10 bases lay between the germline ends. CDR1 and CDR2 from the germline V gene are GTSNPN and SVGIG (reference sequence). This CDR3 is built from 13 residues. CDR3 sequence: CAWSVTTFEKLFF. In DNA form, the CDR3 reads TGTGCCTGGAGTGTAACTACTTTCGAAAAACTGTTTTTT.

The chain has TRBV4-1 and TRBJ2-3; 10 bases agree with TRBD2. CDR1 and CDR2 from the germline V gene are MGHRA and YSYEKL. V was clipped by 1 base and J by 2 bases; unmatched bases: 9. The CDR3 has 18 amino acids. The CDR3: CASSQGVKRGGPTDTQYF. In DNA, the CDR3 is TGCGCCAGCAGCCAAGGGGTAAAGCGGGGGGGGCCCACAGATACGCAGTATTTT.

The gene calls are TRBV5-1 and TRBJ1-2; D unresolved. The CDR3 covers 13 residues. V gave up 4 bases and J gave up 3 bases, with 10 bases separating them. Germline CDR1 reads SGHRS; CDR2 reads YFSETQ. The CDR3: CASSQQNHYGYTF. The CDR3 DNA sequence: TGCGCCAGCAGCCAACAAAATCACTATGGCTACACCTTC.

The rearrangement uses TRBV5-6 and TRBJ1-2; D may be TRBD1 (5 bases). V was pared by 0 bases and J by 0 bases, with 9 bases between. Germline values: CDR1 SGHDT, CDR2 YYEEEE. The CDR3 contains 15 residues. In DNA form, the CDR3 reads TGTGCCAGCAGCTTGGCCGACAGACCTAACTATGGCTACACCTTC. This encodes CASSLADRPNYGYTF.

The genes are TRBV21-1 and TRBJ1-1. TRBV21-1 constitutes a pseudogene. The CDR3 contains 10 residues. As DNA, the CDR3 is TGTGCCAGCACGGTGACTGAAGCTTTCTTT. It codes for CASTVTEAFF.

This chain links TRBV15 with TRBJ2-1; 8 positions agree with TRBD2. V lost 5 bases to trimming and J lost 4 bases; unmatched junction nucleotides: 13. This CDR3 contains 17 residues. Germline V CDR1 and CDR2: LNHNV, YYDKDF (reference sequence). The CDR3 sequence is CATSGRTSTRAYNEQFF. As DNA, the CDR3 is TGTGCCACCAGCGGGAGGACTAGCACACGGGCGTACAATGAGCAGTTCTTC.

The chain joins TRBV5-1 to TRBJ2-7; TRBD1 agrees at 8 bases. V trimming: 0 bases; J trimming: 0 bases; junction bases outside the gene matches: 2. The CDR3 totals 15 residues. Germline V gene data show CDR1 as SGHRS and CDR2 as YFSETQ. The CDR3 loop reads CASSLGTGNSYEQYF. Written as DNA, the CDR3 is TGCGCCAGCAGCTTGGGGACAGGGAACTCCTACGAGCAGTACTTC.

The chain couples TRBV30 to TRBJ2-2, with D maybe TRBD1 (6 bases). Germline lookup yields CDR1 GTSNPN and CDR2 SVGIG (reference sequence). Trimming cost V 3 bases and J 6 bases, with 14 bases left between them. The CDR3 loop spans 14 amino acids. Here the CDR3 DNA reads TGTGCCTGGAGCCAAGGACAGTCCGCCGGGGAGCTGTTTTTT. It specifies CAWSQGQSAGELFF.

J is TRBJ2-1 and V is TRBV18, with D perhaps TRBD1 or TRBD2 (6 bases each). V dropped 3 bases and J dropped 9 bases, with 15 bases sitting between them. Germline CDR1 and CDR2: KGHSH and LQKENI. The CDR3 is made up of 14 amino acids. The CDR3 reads CASSPRERGSEQFF. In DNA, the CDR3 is TGTGCCAGCTCACCGCGGGAAAGGGGGAGTGAGCAGTTCTTC.

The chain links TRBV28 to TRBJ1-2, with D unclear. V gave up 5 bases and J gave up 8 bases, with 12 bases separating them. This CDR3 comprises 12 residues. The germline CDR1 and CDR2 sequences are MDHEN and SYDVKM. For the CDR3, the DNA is TGTGCCAGCAGTCTAGATACGGGCGGCTACACCTTC. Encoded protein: CASSLDTGGYTF.

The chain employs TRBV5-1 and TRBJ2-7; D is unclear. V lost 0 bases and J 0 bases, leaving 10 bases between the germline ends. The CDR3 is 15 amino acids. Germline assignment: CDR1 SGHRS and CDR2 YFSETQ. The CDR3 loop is CASSLASGSSYEQYF. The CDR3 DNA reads TGCGCCAGCAGCTTGGCCTCCGGCAGCTCCTACGAGCAGTACTTC.

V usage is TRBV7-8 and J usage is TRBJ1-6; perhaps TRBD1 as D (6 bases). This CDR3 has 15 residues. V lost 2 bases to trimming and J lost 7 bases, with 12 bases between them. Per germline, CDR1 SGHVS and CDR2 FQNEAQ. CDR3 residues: CASSLSDSPNSPLHF. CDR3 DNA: TGTGCCAGCAGCTTATCGGACAGCCCAAATTCACCCCTCCACTTT.